Here is one TCR beta chain with its context. This record comes from a study of breast tumors, draining lymph nodes, adjacent tissues. TCRdb itself ran the multiplex PCR reads through MiXCR, one entry per CDR3 protein. The sample contains 200,000 to 250,000 distinct CDR3 sequences, less than 45% of which appear only once. V dropped 7 bases and J dropped 4 bases, with 6 bases sitting between them. The CDR3 consists of 11 residues. In germline, CDR1 is SGHNT, CDR2 YYREEE (reference sequence). Axillary draining lymph nodes of breast cancer patients supplied the node samples. The TCR originated in a female donor with breast cancer. Some clones in this sample may be carry-over from other donors' samples. The sample taken for sequencing was axillary lymph node tissue. The chain has TRBV5-4 and TRBJ2-1; the D is unclear. The CDR3 reads CASEEYNEQFF. The CDR3 DNA sequence: TGTGCCAGCGAGGAGTACAATGAGCAGTTCTTC.